The present TCR beta chain was sequenced within a study of blood T cell repertoires in COVID-19. Study information: Italy, Spain and the United States were the sources of the convalescent and acute COVID-19 samples. PBMCs, B-cell-depleted T cells, or T cells were the source of the cDNA or gDNA that made up the material.

As originally analysed: Estimation of nucleated cell counts was performed using reference gene primer amplification. Measured with immunoSEQ multiplex PCR; TCRdb has only the in-frame clones, and not every one. From that table come the V and J calls and clone size; the DNA was used to work out D and trimming. The sample lists some 150,000 clones; about 87% were seen once. CDR1 is KGHSY, CDR2 FQNENV, per germline. This CDR3 is 14 amino acids long. The V gene end was trimmed by 2 bases and the J gene end by 3 bases; junction bases not matched to a gene: 3. This TCR was recovered from a man over 45 who had recovered from COVID-19. The sequencing input was peripheral blood. The chain uses TRBV16 and TRBJ1-2; 7 bases fit TRBD1. DNA of the CDR3: TGTGCCAGCAGCCAAGTAGGACAGGACTATGGCTACACCTTC. The encoded protein is CASSQVGQDYGYTF.